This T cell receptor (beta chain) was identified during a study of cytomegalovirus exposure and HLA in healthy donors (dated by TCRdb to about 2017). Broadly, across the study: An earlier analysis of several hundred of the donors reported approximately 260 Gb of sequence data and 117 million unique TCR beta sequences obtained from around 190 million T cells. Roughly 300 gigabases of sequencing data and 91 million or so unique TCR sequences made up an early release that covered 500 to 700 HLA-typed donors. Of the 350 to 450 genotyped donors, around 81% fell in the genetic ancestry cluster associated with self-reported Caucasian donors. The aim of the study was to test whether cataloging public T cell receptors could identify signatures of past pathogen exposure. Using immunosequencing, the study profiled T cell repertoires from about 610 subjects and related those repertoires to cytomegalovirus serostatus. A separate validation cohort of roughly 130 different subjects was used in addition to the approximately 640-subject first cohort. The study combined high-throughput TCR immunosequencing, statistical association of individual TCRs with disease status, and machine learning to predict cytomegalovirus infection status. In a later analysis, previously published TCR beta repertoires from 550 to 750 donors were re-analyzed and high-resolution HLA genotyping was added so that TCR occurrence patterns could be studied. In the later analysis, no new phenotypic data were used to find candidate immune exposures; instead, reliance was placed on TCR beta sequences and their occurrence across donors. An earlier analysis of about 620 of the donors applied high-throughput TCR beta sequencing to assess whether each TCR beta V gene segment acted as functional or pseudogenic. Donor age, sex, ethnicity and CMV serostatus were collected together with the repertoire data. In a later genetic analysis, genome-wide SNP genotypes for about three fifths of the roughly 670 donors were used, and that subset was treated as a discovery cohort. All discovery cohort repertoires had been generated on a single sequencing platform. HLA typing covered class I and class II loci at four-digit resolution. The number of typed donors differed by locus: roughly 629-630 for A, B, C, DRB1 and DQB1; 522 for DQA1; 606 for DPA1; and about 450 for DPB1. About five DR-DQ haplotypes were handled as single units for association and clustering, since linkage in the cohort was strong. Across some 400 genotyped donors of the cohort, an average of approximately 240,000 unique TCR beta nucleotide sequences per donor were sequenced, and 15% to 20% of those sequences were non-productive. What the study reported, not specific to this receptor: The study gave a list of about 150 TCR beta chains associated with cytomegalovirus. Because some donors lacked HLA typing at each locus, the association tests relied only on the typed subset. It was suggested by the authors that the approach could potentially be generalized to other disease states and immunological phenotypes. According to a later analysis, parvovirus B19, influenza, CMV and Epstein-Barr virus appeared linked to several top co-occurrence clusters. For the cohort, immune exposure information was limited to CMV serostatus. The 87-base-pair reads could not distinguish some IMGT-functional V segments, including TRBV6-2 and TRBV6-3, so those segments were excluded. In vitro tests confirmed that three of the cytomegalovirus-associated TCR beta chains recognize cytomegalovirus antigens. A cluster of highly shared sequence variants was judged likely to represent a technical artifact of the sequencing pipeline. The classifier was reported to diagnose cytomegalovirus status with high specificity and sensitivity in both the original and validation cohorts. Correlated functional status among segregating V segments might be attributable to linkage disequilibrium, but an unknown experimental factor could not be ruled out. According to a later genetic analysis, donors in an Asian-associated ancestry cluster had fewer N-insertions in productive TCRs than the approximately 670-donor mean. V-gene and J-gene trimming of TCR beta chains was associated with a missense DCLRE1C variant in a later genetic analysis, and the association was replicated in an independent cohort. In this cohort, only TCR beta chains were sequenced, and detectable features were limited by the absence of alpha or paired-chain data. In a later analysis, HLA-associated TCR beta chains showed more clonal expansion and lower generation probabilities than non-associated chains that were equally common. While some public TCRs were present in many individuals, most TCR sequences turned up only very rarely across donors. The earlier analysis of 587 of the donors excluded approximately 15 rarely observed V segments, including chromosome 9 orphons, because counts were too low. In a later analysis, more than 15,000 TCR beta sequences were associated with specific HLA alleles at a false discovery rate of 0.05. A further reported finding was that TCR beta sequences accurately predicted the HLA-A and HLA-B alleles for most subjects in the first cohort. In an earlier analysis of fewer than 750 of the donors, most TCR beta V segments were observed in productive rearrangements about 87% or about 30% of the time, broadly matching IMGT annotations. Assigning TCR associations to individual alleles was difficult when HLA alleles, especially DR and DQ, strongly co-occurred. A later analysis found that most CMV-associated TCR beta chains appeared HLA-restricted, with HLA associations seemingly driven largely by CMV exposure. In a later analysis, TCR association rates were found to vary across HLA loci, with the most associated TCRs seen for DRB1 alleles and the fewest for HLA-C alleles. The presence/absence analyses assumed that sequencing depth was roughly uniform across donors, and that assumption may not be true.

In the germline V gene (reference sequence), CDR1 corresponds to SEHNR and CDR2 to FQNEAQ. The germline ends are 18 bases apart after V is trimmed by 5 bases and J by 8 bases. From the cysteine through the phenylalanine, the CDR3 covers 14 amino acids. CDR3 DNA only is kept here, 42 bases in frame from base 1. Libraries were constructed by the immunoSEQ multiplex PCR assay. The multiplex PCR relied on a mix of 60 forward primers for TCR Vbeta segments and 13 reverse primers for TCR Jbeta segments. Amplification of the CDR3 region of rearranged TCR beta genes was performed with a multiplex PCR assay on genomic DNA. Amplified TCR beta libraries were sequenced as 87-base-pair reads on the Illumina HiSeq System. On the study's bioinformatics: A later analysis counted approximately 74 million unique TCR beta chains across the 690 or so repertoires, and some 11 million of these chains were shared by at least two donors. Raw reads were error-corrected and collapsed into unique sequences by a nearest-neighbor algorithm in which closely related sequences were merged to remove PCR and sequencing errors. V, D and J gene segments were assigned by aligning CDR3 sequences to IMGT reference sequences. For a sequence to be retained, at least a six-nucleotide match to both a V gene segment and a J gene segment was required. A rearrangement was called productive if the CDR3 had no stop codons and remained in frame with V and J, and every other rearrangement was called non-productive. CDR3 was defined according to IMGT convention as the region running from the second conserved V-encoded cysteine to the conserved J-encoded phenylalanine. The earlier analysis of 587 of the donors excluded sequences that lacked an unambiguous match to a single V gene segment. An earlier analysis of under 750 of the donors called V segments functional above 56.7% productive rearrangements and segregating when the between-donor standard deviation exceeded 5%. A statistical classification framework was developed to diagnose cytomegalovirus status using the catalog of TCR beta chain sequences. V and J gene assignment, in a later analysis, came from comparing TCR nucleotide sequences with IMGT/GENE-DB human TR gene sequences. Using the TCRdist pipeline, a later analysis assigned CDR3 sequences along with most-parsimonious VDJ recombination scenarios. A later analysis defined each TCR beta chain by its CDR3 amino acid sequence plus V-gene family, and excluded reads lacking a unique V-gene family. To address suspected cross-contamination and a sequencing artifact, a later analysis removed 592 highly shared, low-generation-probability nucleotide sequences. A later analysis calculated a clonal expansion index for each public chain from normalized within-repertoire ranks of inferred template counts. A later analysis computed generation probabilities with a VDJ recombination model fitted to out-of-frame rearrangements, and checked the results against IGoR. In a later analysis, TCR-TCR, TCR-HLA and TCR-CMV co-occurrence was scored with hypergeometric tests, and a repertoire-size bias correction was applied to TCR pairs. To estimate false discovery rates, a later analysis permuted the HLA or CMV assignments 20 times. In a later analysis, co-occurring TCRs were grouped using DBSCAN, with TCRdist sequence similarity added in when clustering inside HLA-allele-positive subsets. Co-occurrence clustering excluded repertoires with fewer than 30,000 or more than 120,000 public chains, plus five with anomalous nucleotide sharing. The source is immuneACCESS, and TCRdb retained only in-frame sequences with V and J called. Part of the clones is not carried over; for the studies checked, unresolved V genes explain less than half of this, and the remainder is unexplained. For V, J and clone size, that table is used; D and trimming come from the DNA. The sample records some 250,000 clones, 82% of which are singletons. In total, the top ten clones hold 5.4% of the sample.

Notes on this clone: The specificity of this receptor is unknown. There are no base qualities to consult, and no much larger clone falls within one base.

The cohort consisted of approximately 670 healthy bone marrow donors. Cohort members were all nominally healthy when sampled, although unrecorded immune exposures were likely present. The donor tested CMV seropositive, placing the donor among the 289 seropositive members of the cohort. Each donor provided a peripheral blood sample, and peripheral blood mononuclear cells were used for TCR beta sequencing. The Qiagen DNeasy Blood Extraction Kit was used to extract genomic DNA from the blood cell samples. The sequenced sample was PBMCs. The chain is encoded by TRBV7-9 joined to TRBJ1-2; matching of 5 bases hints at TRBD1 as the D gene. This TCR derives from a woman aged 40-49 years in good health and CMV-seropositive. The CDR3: CASSLPTGEKGYTF. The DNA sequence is TGTGCCAGCAGCCTCCCGACGGGGGAGAAAGGCTACACCTTC.